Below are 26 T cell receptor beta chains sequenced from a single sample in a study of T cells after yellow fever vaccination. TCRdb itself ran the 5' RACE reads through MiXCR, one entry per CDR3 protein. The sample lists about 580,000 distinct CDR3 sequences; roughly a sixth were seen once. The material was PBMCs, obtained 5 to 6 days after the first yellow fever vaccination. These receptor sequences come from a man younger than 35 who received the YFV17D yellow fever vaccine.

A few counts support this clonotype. CDR3 in amino acids: CASRQAPGQGVYGYTF. CDR3 DNA sequence: TGCGCCAGCAGGCAAGCACCGGGACAGGGGGTCTATGGCTACACCTTC. V and J are TRBV5-1 and TRBJ1-2; 11 nucleotides line up with TRBD1. The CDR3 loop spans 16 amino acids. V lost 5 bases and J lost 4; bases outside the gene matches: 10. Germline values: CDR1 SGHRS, CDR2 YFSETQ.

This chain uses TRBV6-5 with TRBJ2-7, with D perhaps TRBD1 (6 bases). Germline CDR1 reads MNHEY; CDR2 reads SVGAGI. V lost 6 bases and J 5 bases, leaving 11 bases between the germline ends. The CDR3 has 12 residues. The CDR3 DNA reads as TGTGCCAGCAGCCCGGACAGCGACGAGCAGTACTTC. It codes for CASSPDSDEQYF.

CDR3 protein: CASSEPGITGELFF. The CDR3 DNA follows: TGTGCCAGCAGTGAACCGGGGATCACCGGGGAGCTGTTTTTT. This chain uses TRBV2 with TRBJ2-2; D is perhaps TRBD2 (5 bases). V lost 2 bases, J lost 4 bases, and 8 bases lay in between. This CDR3 spans 14 amino acids. The V gene's germline CDR1 is SNHLY and CDR2 FYNNEI. Full variable domain (rest looked up from reference TRBV2 and TRBJ2-2): EPEVTQTPSHQVTQMGQEVILRCVPISNHLYFYWYRQILGQKVEFLVSFYNNEISEKSEIFDDQFSVERPDGSNFTLKIRSTKLEDSAMYFCASSEPGITGELFFGEGSRLTVL.

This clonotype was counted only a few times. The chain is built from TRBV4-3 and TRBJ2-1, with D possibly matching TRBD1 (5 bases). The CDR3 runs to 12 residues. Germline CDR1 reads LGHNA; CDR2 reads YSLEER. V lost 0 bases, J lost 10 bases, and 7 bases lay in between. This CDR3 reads CASSQDRAEQFF. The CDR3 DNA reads TGCGCCAGCAGCCAAGACAGGGCAGAGCAGTTCTTC.

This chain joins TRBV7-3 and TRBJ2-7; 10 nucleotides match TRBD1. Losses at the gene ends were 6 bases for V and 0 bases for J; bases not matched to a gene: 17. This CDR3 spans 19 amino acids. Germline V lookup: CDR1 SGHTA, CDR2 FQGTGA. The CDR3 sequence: CASRGDRGRQASSSYEQYF. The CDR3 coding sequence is TGTGCCAGCAGGGGAGACAGGGGGCGCCAGGCTTCCAGCTCCTACGAGCAGTACTTC.

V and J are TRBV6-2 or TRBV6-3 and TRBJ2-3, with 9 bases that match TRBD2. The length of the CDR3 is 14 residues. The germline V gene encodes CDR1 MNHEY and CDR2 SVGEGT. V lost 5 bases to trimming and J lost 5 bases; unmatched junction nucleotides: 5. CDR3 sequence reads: CASSGGGARDTQYF. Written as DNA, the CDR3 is TGTGCCAGCAGTGGCGGGGGGGCACGAGATACGCAGTATTTT.

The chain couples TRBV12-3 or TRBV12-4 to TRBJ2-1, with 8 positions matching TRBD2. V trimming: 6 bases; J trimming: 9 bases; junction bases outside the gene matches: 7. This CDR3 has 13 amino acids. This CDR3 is CASRTTGGAEQFF. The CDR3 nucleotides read TGTGCCAGCAGGACAACGGGGGGGGCTGAGCAGTTCTTC.

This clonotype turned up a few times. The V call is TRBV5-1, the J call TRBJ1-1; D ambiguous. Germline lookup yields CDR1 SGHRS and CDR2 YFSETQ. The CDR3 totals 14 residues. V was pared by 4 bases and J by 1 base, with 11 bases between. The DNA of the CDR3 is TGCGCCAGCAGCGATCGAGGGAGGAACACTGAAGCTTTCTTT. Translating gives CASSDRGRNTEAFF.

Here the CDR3 reads CASSKVLGGYTF. CDR3 bases: TGTGCCAGCAGTAAGGTGTTGGGAGGCTACACCTTC. V gene TRBV6-2 or TRBV6-3 combines with J gene TRBJ1-2; the D is unclear. Germline CDR1 MNHEY, CDR2 SVGEGT. V lost 5 bases, J lost 8 bases, and 12 bases lay in between. CDR3 length: 12 amino acids.

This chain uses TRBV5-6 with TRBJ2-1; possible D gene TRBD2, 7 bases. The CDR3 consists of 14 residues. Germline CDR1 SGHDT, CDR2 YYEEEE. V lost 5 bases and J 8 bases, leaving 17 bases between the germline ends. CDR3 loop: CASRHGGPPDEQFF. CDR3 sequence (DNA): TGTGCCAGCAGACACGGGGGGCCGCCCGATGAGCAGTTCTTC.

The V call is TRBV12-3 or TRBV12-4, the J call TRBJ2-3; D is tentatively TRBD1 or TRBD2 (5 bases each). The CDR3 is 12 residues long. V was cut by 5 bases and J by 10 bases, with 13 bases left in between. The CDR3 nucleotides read TGTGCCAGCAGTGGGACGACCGGATCGCAGTATTTT. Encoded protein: CASSGTTGSQYF.

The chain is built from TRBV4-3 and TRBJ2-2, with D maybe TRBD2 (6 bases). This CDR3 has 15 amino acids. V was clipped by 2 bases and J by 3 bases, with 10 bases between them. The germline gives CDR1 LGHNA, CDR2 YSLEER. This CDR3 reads CASSQWGEHTGELFF. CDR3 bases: TGCGCCAGCAGCCAATGGGGGGAGCACACCGGGGAGCTGTTTTTT.

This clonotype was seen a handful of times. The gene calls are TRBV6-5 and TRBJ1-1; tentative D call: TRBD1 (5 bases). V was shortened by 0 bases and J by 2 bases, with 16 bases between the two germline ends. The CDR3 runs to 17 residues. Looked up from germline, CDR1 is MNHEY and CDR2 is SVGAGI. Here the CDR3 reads CASSYSGLARANTEAFF. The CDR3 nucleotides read TGTGCCAGCAGTTACTCGGGGCTAGCCAGGGCTAACACTGAAGCTTTCTTT.

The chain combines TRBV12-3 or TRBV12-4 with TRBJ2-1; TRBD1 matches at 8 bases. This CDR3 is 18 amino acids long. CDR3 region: CTRSLGQGHPGDGNEQFF. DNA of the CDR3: TGTACCCGCAGTTTAGGACAGGGTCATCCTGGGGACGGAAATGAGCAGTTCTTC.

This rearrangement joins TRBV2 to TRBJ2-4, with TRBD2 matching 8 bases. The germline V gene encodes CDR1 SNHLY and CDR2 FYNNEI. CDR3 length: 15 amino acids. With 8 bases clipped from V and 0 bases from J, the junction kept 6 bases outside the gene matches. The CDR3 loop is CASLAGGLAKNIQYF. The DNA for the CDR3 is TGTGCCAGCCTGGCGGGGGGTCTAGCCAAAAACATTCAGTACTTC.

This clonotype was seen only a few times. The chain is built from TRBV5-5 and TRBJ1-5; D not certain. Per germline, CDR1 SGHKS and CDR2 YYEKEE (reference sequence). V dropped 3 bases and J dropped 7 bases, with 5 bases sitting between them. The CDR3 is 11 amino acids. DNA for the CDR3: TGTGCCAGCAGCTCGCGACAGCCCCAGCATTTT. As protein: CASSSRQPQHF.

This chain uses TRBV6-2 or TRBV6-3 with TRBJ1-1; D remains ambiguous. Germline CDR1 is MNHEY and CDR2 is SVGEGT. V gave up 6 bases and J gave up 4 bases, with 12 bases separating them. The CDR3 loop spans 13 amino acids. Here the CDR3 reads CASRRREVTEAFF. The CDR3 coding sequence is TGTGCCAGCAGACGCCGCGAGGTCACTGAAGCTTTCTTT.

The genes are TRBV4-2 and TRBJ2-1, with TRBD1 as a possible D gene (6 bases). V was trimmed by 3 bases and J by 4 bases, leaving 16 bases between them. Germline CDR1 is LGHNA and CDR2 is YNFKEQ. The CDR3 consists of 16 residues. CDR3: CASSQGAGTAYNEQFF. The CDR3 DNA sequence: TGTGCCAGCAGCCAGGGGGCCGGGACGGCTTACAATGAGCAGTTCTTC.

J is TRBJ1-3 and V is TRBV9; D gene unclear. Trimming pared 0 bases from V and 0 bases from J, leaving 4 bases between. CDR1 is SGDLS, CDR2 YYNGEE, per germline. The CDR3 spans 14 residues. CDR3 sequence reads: CASSVDLSGNTIYF. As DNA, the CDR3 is TGTGCCAGCAGCGTAGATCTCTCTGGAAACACCATATATTTT.

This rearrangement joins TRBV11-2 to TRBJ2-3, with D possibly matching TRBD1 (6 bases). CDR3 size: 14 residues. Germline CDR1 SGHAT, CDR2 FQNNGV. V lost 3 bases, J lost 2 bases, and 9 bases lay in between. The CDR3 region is CASSLGHFTDTQYF. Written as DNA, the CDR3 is TGTGCCAGCAGCTTGGGACACTTCACAGATACGCAGTATTTT.

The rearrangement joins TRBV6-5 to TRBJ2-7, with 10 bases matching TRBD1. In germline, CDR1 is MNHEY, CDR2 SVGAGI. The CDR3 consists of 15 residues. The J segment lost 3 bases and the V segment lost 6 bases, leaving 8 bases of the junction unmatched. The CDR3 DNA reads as TGTGCCAGCAGCATTTCCGGGACAGGGGTCTACGAGCAGTACTTC. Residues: CASSISGTGVYEQYF.

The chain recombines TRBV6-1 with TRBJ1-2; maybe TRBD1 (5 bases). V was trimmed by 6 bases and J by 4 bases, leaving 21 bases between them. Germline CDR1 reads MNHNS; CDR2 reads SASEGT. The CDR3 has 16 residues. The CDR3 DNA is TGTGCCAGCAGAAGGGACTTCATTAGTAGTCTCTATGGCTACACCTTC. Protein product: CASRRDFISSLYGYTF.

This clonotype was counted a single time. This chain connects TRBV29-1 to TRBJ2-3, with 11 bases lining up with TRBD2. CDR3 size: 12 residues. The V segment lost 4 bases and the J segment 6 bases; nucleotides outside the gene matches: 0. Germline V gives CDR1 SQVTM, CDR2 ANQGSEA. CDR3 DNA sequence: TGCAGCGTTGGGACTAGCGGGGATACGCAGTATTTT. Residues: CSVGTSGDTQYF.

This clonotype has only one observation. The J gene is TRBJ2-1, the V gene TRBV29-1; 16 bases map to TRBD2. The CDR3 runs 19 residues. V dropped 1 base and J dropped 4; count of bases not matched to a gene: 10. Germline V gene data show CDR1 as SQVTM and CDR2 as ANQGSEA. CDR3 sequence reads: CSVEVVPGLAGGSYNEQFF. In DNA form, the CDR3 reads TGCAGCGTTGAAGTCGTCCCGGGACTAGCGGGGGGGTCATACAATGAGCAGTTCTTC.

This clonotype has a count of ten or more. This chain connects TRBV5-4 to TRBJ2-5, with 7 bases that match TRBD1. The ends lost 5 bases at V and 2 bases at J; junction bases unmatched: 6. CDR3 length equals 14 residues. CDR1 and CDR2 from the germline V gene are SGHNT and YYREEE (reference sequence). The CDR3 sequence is CASSPRTGQETQYF. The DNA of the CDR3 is TGTGCCAGCAGTCCTCGGACAGGACAAGAGACCCAGTACTTC.

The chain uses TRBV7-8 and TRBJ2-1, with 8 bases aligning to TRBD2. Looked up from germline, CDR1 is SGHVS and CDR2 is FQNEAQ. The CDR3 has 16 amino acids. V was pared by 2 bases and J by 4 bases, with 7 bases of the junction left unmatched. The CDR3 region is CASSLRPSGRYNEQFF. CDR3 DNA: TGTGCCAGCAGCTTAAGGCCTAGCGGGCGGTACAATGAGCAGTTCTTC.